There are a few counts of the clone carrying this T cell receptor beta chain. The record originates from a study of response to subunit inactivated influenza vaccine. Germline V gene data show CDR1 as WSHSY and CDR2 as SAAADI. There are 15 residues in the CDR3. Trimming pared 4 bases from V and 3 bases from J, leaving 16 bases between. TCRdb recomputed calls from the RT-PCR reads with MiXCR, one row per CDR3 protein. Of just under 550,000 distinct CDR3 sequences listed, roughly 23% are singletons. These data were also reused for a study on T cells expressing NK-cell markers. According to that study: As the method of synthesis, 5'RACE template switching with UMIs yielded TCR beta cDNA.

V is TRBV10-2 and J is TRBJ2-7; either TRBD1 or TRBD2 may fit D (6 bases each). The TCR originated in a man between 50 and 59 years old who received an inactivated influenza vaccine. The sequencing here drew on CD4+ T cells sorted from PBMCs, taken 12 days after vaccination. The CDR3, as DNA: TGCGCCAGCAGTGGATGGGGGGCTCGCTTCTACGAGCAGTACTTC. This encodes CASSGWGARFYEQYF.